The TCR beta chain described here comes from a study of blood T cells in healthy people across ages. PCR was performed a second time for about 6 to 11 cycles using a sample-barcoded 5' primer and a J-beta primer mix. TCRdb fed the 5' RACE reads into MiXCR, producing one record per CDR3 protein. Altogether approximately 820,000 distinct CDR3 sequences are present, around two fifths being singletons, with the ten largest covering roughly 18%. This clonotype occurred a few times. CDR1 and CDR2 (germline): SQVTM, ANQGSEA. The CDR3 spans 11 residues. V lost 5 bases and J lost 8, with 9 bases in between. This sequence was found in a man aged 60-69 years in good health. The chain combines TRBV29-1 with TRBJ1-4; D possibly corresponds to TRBD1 (5 bases). The sample taken for sequencing was blood. CDR3 sequence (DNA): TGCAGCGTTTTAGGGACCGAAAAACTGTTTTTT. It is translated as CSVLGTEKLFF.